This T cell receptor (beta chain) was found in a study of cytomegalovirus exposure and HLA in healthy donors. PCR used 60 Vbeta primers and 13 Jbeta primers. Measured with immunoSEQ multiplex PCR; TCRdb has only the in-frame clones, and not every one. Of more than 140,000 clones listed, roughly 85% are singletons. The CDR3 covers 15 residues. Trimming removed 0 bases from V and 5 bases from J; junction bases left unmatched: 5. The germline gives CDR1 LGHNA, CDR2 YSLEER. The sample taken for sequencing was PBMCs. The chain couples TRBV4-3 to TRBJ1-1; 8 bases line up with TRBD1. This clonotype was obtained from a male donor in good health and CMV-seronegative. The CDR3 DNA reads TGCGCCAGCAGCCAAGAAGGGGACAGGAGAACTGAAGCTTTCTTT. Translating it yields CASSQEGDRRTEAFF.